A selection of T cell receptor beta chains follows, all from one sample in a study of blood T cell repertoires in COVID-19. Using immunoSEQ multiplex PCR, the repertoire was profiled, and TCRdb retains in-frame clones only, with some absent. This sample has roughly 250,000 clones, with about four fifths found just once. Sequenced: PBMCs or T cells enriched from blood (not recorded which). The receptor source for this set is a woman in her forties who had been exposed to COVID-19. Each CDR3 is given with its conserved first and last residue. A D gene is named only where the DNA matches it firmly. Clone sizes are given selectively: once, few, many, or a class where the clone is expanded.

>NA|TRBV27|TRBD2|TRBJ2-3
TGTGCCAGCAGTTTAATTCCTAGCGGGGGGGGCACAGATACGCAGTATTTT
CASSLIPSGGGTDTQYF
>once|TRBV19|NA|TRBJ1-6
TGTGCCAGTACCCAAACCGGGGGTAAGAGTTCACCCCTCCACTTT
CASTQTGGKSSPLHF
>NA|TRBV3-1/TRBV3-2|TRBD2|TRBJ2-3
TGTGCCAGCAGCCAAGTGCGGAAGCTGGATGGGACTATAGATACGCAGTATTTT
CASSQVRKLDGTIDTQYF
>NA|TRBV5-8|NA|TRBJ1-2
TGTGCCAGCAGCTTGGGGTTCGACGGAGCATATGGCTACACCTTC
CASSLGFDGAYGYTF
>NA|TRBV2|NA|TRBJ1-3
TGTGCCAGCAGTGTCGGGGGTTTTGGAAACACCATATATTTT
CASSVGGFGNTIYF
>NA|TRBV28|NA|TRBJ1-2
TGTGCCAGCAGCCCTCCCGGGCGACAGCGGGCGGGTGGCTACACCTTC
CASSPPGRQRAGGYTF
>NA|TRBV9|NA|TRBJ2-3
TGTGCCAGCAGCAGAGCCCGGGGGGCCGGCACAGATACGCAGTATTTT
CASSRARGAGTDTQYF
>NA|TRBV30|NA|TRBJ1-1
TGTGCCTGGAAAGCGGGGAACACTGAAGCTTTCTTT
CAWKAGNTEAFF
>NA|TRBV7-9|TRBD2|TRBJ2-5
TGTGCCAGCAGCCCCGGGACTAGCGGGCAGGGAGAGACCCAGTACTTC
CASSPGTSGQGETQYF
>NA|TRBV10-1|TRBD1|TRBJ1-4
TGCGCCAGCAGTGAGCGGCCGGGAGGACAGGGCCGACGAGGAACTAATGAAAAACTGTTTTTT
CASSERPGGQGRRGTNEKLFF
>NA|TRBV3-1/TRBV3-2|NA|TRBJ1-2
TGTGCCAGCAGTCAAAGGTGGACAGAGAATAACTATGGCTACACCTTC
CASSQRWTENNYGYTF
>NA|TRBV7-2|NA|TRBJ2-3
TGTGCCAGCAGCCTACTCATTCGGGATACGCAGTATTTT
CASSLLIRDTQYF
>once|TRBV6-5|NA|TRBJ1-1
TGTGCCAGCAGCCCACCCGGGGGGACTGAAGCTTTCTTT
CASSPPGGTEAFF
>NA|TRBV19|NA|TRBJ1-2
TGTGCCAGTAGTTGGATCGTGGGGGGGTCCTATGGCTACACCTTC
CASSWIVGGSYGYTF
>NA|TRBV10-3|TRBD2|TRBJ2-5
TGTGCCATCAGTGGAGGGAGGGAAGAGACCCAGTACTTC
CAISGGREETQYF
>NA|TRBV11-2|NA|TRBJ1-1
TGTGCCAGCAGCTTAGTCGACAGAACTGAAGCTTTCTTT
CASSLVDRTEAFF
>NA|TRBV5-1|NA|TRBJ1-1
TGCGCCAGCAGCTTGGACAGGACAATGAACACTGAAGCTTTCTTT
CASSLDRTMNTEAFF
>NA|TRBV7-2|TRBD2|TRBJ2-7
TGTGCCAGCAGCTTAGTGGCGGGACTAGCGTCCTACGAGCAGTACTTC
CASSLVAGLASYEQYF
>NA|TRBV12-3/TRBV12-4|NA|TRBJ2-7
TGTGCCAGCAGCCCCTACCCGGGGAACGAGCAGTACTTC
CASSPYPGNEQYF
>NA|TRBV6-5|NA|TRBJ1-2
TGTGCCAGCAGGCCAACCCAGGGGCCGTATGGCTACACCTTC
CASRPTQGPYGYTF
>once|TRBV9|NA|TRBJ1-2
TGTGCCAGCAGCCCGTCGGGGGGGGGCTATGGCTACACCTTC
CASSPSGGGYGYTF
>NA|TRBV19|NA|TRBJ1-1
TGTGCCAGTAGTATCTCAGCCAGACGGGGAACCGCTGAAGCTTTCTTT
CASSISARRGTAEAFF
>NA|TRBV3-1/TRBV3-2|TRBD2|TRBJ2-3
TGTGCCAGCAGCCAACAACTAGCGGGGGGGACAGATACGCAGTATTTT
CASSQQLAGGTDTQYF
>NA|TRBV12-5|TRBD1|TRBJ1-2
TGTGCTAGTGCCCGGGACAGTGGGTATGGCTACACCTTC
CASARDSGYGYTF
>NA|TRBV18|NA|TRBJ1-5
TGTGCCAGCTCACCAAGTCAGGGTCTGTCCGGTAATCAGCCCCAGCATTTT
CASSPSQGLSGNQPQHF
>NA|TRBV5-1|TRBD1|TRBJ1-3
TGCGCCAGCAGACCGGGACAGGTCTCTGGAAACACCATATATTTT
CASRPGQVSGNTIYF
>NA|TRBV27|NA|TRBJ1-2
TGTGCCAGCAGTTCCCTTGGACAGTCTCGGGGCTATGGCTACACCTTC
CASSSLGQSRGYGYTF
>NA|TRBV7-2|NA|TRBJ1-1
TGTGCCAGCAGCTGGCGCAGCGAGAACACTGAAGCTTTCTTT
CASSWRSENTEAFF
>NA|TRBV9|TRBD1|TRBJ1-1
TGTGCCAGCAGCTTACAGGGGCGTACTGAAGCTTTCTTT
CASSLQGRTEAFF
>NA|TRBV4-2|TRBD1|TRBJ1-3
TGTGCCAGCAGCCATTCTCTGGGGGCCAACAGGGGAGGTTCTGGAAACACCATATATTTT
CASSHSLGANRGGSGNTIYF
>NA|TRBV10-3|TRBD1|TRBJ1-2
TGTGCCATCAGTGAGTCGGCAGGGGGAGGCTACACCTTC
CAISESAGGGYTF
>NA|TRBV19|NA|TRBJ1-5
TGTGCCAGTACCAAAAACAGGGATCAGCCCCAGCATTTT
CASTKNRDQPQHF
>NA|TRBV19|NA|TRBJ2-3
TGTGCCAGTAGTATCTTCCCACAGTCCACAGATACGCAGTATTTT
CASSIFPQSTDTQYF
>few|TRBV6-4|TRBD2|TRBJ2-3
TGTGCCAGCAGTGACTCGACTAGCGGGGGGGGCACAGATACGCAGTATTTT
CASSDSTSGGGTDTQYF
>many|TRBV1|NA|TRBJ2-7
TGCACCAGCAGCCAAGACAGCTCCTACGAGCAGTACTTC
CTSSQDSSYEQYF
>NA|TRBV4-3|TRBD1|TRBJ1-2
TGCGCCAGCAGCCAAGGGCGCGGGACAGGGGGTGGGTATGGCTACACCTTC
CASSQGRGTGGGYGYTF
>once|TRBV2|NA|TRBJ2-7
TGTGCCAGCAGTCGAACATCATCATCGGGGGAGCAGTACTTC
CASSRTSSSGEQYF
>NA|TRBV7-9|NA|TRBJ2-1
TGTGCCAGCAGCCCCCCAGGGCCCAATGAGCAGTTCTTC
CASSPPGPNEQFF
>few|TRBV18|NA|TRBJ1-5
TGTGCCAGCTCCCCCGGGGTCATTAACAATCAGCCCCAGCATTTT
CASSPGVINNQPQHF
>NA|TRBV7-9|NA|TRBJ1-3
TGTGCCAGCAGCTTAGCACAGGGTAATGGAAACACCATATATTTT
CASSLAQGNGNTIYF
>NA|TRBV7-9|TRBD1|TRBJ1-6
TGTGCCAGCAGCCCTAGGACAGGGGATAATTCACCCCTCCACTTT
CASSPRTGDNSPLHF
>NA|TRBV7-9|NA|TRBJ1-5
TGTGCCAGCAGCCCCGGACAGAATAGCAATCAGCCCCAGCATTTT
CASSPGQNSNQPQHF
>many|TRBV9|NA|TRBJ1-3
TGTGCCAGCAGCGAACCGCGGGGCTCCTCTGGAAACACCATATATTTT
CASSEPRGSSGNTIYF
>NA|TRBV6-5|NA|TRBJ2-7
TGTGCCAGCGGCCAGGGCTACTACGAGCAGTACTTC
CASGQGYYEQYF
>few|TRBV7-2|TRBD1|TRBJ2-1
TGTGCCTCAAATCCCACAGGGGGAAGCTCCTACAATGAGCAGTTCTTC
CASNPTGGSSYNEQFF
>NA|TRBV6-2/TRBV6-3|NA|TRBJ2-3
TGTGCCAGCAGTTACCCTACCGCCCCCAGGGAAGTGGCAGATACGCAGTATTTT
CASSYPTAPREVADTQYF
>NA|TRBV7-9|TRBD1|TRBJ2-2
TGTGCCAGCAGCTTAAGCCGGGGACAGGGATTTTCCGGGGAGCTGTTTTTT
CASSLSRGQGFSGELFF
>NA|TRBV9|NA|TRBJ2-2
TGTGCCAGCAGCCCTAACACCGGGGAGCTGTTTTTT
CASSPNTGELFF
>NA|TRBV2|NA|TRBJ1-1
TGTGCCAGCATGATTACTGGCGGCGGGGCTTTCTTT
CASMITGGGAFF